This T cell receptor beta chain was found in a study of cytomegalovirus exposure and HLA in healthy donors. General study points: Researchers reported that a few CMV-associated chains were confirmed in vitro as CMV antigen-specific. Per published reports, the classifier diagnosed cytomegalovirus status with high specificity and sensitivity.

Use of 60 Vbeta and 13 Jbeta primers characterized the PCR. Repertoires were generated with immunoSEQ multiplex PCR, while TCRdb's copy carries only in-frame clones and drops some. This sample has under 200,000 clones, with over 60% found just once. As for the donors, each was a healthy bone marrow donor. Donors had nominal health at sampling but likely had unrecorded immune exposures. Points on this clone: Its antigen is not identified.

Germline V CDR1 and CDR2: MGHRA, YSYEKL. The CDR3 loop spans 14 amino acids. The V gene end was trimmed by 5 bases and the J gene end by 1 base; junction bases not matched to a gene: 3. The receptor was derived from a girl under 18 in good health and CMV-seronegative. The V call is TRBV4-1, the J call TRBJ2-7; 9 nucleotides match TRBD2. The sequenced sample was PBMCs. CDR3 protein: CASSLAGASYEQYF. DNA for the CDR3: TGCGCCAGCAGCTTAGCGGGGGCATCCTACGAGCAGTACTTC.